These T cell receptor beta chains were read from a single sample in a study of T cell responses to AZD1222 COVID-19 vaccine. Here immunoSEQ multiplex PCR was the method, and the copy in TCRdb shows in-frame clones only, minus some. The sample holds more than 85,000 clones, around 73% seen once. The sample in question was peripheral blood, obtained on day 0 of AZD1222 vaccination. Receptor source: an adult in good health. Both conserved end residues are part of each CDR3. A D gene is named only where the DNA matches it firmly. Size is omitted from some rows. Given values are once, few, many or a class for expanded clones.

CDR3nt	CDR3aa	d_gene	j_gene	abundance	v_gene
TGTGCCAGCAGCGTAGGTTCGAACAGCTACGAGCAGTACTTC	CASSVGSNSYEQYF	NA	TRBJ2-7	NA	TRBV9
TGTGCCAGCAGTGAAGGGACAAGGGGAGAGCAGCCCCAGCATTTT	CASSEGTRGEQPQHF	NA	TRBJ1-5	NA	TRBV2
TGTGCCACCAGTGATTTGAACCGGGACGGAGAGACCCAGTACTTC	CATSDLNRDGETQYF	NA	TRBJ2-5	NA	TRBV24-1
TGTGCCAGCAGCCCCTCCGGGACAGGGGGCGTCAATGAGCAGTTCTTC	CASSPSGTGGVNEQFF	TRBD1	TRBJ2-1	few	TRBV5-4
TGTGCCAGCTCACAGTCGACAGGGCAAAATTCACCCCTCCACTTT	CASSQSTGQNSPLHF	TRBD1	TRBJ1-6	NA	TRBV18
TGTGCCAGTAGTATAGTAACGGGGTCCTACAATGAGCAGTTCTTC	CASSIVTGSYNEQFF	NA	TRBJ2-1	NA	TRBV19
TGTGCCAGCTCACCTCGGACTAGCGGGAGTTACTACGAGCAGTACTTC	CASSPRTSGSYYEQYF	TRBD2	TRBJ2-7	NA	TRBV18
TGCGCCAGCAGCCAAGGAAGGTGGGGAAACACTGAAGCTTTCTTT	CASSQGRWGNTEAFF	NA	TRBJ1-1	NA	TRBV4-1
TGTGCCAGCAGTAATAGCGGGAGTTCGGGGGAGCAGTTCTTC	CASSNSGSSGEQFF	TRBD2	TRBJ2-1	NA	TRBV2
TGTGCCAGCAGCTTGGTAGGGCGAGGAAGGTCCTACAATGAGCAGTTCTTC	CASSLVGRGRSYNEQFF	NA	TRBJ2-1	NA	TRBV7-9
TGTGCCAGCACCACGGACAGGGTGGGAGACACCATATATTTT	CASTTDRVGDTIYF	NA	TRBJ1-3	few	TRBV21-1
TGTGCCACCAGCAGACCCACTGGCGGATCCTACAATGAGCAGTTCTTC	CATSRPTGGSYNEQFF	NA	TRBJ2-1	NA	TRBV15
TGTGCCAGCAGCACCGGGACTACTAATGAGCAGTTCTTC	CASSTGTTNEQFF	TRBD2	TRBJ2-1	NA	TRBV7-7
TGTGCCTGGTCCCGGGACAGGGGTGGCTATGGCTACACCTTC	CAWSRDRGGYGYTF	TRBD1	TRBJ1-2	few	TRBV30
TGTGCCAGCAGCCCGAATGTTAGGGCGGAAGCTTTCTTT	CASSPNVRAEAFF	NA	TRBJ1-1	NA	TRBV5-6
TGTGCCAGCAGAGCACCAGGGTTTTCCTACGAGCAGTACTTC	CASRAPGFSYEQYF	NA	TRBJ2-7	NA	TRBV27
TGTGCCAGCAGTCCGTACGACACGAATGAAAAACTGTTTTTT	CASSPYDTNEKLFF	NA	TRBJ1-4	few	TRBV27
TGTGCCAGCAGCTTACTTCCCGGGCTAGGGAACTATGGCTACACCTTC	CASSLLPGLGNYGYTF	NA	TRBJ1-2	NA	TRBV7-2
TGTGCCAGCAGTTTATCTTGGGGTAACCTGGGTCGGAACGAGCAGTACTTC	CASSLSWGNLGRNEQYF	NA	TRBJ2-7	NA	TRBV27
TGTGCCAGCAGTCCTCTAGCGGGCCCCGAGGTTTGGTACTTC	CASSPLAGPEVWYF	TRBD2	TRBJ2-7	NA	TRBV27
TGCGCCAGCACCCCGCCCAGGACTAGCGGGGGATTAACTAGCACAGATACGCAGTATTTT	CASTPPRTSGGLTSTDTQYF	TRBD2	TRBJ2-3	NA	TRBV10-1
TGCAGCGCAGCAGGGGGCAGTGGCTACACCTTC	CSAAGGSGYTF	TRBD1	TRBJ1-2	few	TRBV29-1
TGTGCCTGGAGGACGACAGGGATTCGCGACGAGCAGTACTTC	CAWRTTGIRDEQYF	TRBD1	TRBJ2-7	NA	TRBV30
TGTGCCAGTAGTTCGCGGACAGGGGCGAGTGGAAACACCATATATTTT	CASSSRTGASGNTIYF	TRBD1	TRBJ1-3	NA	TRBV19
TGTGCCAGCAGTTTTTGGCGGACCGCCTACGAGCAGTACTTC	CASSFWRTAYEQYF	NA	TRBJ2-7	NA	TRBV28
TGTGCCAGCAGCCGAGACTCAAACTCCTACGAGCAGTACTTC	CASSRDSNSYEQYF	NA	TRBJ2-7	NA	TRBV7-8
TGCGCCAGCAGCTTGGTCGGACAGGGGAACACTGAAGCTTTCTTT	CASSLVGQGNTEAFF	TRBD1	TRBJ1-1	NA	TRBV5-1
TGTGCCAGCAGCTGGACAGGGGCTTATGGCTACACCTTC	CASSWTGAYGYTF	TRBD1	TRBJ1-2	NA	TRBV11-2
TGCGCCAGCAGTCGCGACAGGGACTATGGCTACACCTTC	CASSRDRDYGYTF	TRBD1	TRBJ1-2	NA	TRBV4-1
TGTGCCAGCAGTCCTAGCGGGGTGAACACCGGGGAGCTGTTTTTT	CASSPSGVNTGELFF	TRBD2	TRBJ2-2	NA	TRBV6-5
TGTGCCAGCTCACCACGGGACAGGGGAGAAGGGACCCAGTACTTC	CASSPRDRGEGTQYF	TRBD1	TRBJ2-5	NA	TRBV18
TGCAGTGCTCCAGTTTCGCGTGAGCAGTTCTTC	CSAPVSREQFF	NA	TRBJ2-1	NA	TRBV20-1
TGTGCCAGCTCAAGGGACCGCCAAGAGACCCAGTACTTC	CASSRDRQETQYF	NA	TRBJ2-5	NA	TRBV18
TGCGCCAGCAGCTTGCCGCAAGAGACCCAGTACTTC	CASSLPQETQYF	NA	TRBJ2-5	few	TRBV5-1
TGTGCCAGCAGTTTGACCGGATTACTTAACTATGGCTACACCTTC	CASSLTGLLNYGYTF	NA	TRBJ1-2	NA	TRBV27
TGTGCCAGCAGTGAAAGAGGGCTGCCGGTCCACTTT	CASSERGLPVHF	NA	TRBJ1-6	NA	TRBV6-1
TGTGCCAGCAGCGTACGGCAGGGCTCCTACAATGAGCAGTTCTTC	CASSVRQGSYNEQFF	NA	TRBJ2-1	NA	TRBV9
TGTGCCAGCAGCTTAGATGGCAGGTTGAACACTGAAGCTTTCTTT	CASSLDGRLNTEAFF	NA	TRBJ1-1	NA	TRBV7-6
TGTGCCAGCAGCTTTCGAGGGGGGTTCGATGAGCAGTTCTTC	CASSFRGGFDEQFF	NA	TRBJ2-1	NA	TRBV3-1/TRBV3-2
TGTGCCAGCAGCTTGGCCCGAGGGGGTATGCGGAAAGAGACCCAGTACTTC	CASSLARGGMRKETQYF	NA	TRBJ2-5	NA	TRBV5-8
TGTGCCAGCAGTGAAGCGGTGGGCAGGTTCGGCTACACCTTC	CASSEAVGRFGYTF	NA	TRBJ1-2	NA	TRBV6-1